These T cell receptor beta chains were read from a single sample in a study of cytomegalovirus exposure and HLA in healthy donors. Here immunoSEQ multiplex PCR was the method, and the copy in TCRdb shows in-frame clones only, minus some. The sample shows about 100,000 clones, more than 65% of them seen only once. Material for sequencing was PBMCs. The receptors originated from a woman under 30 in good health and CMV-seropositive. The conserved cysteine and the conserved F or W are not part of the CDR3 here.

v_gene	j_gene	CDR3aa
TRBV25-1	TRBJ1-4	ATSEGQGNMANEKLF
TRBV18	TRBJ2-1	ASSPGTGGMNEQF
TRBV4-3	TRBJ1-2	ASSQRRDYGYT
TRBV7-9	TRBJ2-1	ASSTRLGYNEQF
TRBV30	TRBJ2-1	AWEREGRNEQF
TRBV5-6	TRBJ2-1	ASSLGALQF
TRBV7-3	TRBJ2-1	ASSLLGLAGDEQF
TRBV7-2	TRBJ1-2	ASSFRMTANYGYT
TRBV11-2	TRBJ2-7	ASSPSYEQY
TRBV7-6	TRBJ1-3	ASSLAGGSGNTIY
TRBV5-1	TRBJ2-7	ASSTGQGADFEQY
TRBV4-1	TRBJ2-1	ASSQDWELAGVNEQF
TRBV10-3	TRBJ2-7	AISEREITYEQY
TRBV30	TRBJ1-1	AWSVQGPGTEAF
TRBV6-1	TRBJ2-5	ASRATGGQETQY
TRBV30	TRBJ1-2	AWSAGNYGYT
TRBV6-5	TRBJ1-2	ASSYSSRPDYGYT
TRBV4-2	TRBJ2-1	ASSQVGGSYNEQF
TRBV29-1	TRBJ2-7	SVAGLAGAYEQY
TRBV19	TRBJ2-2	ATSETGDTGELF
TRBV6-1	TRBJ2-2	ASTIRQSTGELF
TRBV7-9	TRBJ2-7	ASRRDRASEQY
TRBV5-4	TRBJ2-7	ASSQDGTENYEQY
TRBV30	TRBJ2-7	AWAASRSYEQY
TRBV27	TRBJ1-4	ASSSDRAAEKLF
TRBV29-1	TRBJ2-7	SVEADNYEQY
TRBV7-9	TRBJ2-7	ASSAGLIIYEQY
TRBV25-1	TRBJ2-5	ASGDRGTRD
TRBV29-1	TRBJ2-5	SFSQGEETQY
TRBV29-1	TRBJ2-1	SAERDSSYNEQF
TRBV2	TRBJ2-3	ASSISGTDTDTQY
TRBV10-3	TRBJ2-7	AISERLAEEQY
TRBV18	TRBJ1-6	ASSPPGQGLGNSPLH
TRBV7-9	TRBJ2-3	ASRIAAADTQY
TRBV7-9	TRBJ1-2	ASSLEGSVSGYGYT
TRBV29-1	TRBJ2-7	SVSAQGSYEQY
TRBV6-1	TRBJ2-1	ASILAGVNEQF
TRBV21-1	TRBJ2-1	ASSNQPLNEQF
TRBV7-9	TRBJ1-1	ASSLGQGEAF
TRBV30	TRBJ2-1	AWTLRGVFPYNEQF
TRBV18	TRBJ2-7	ASSPPTGAEGEQY
TRBV19	TRBJ2-7	ASSPVGTSGRYEQY
TRBV19	TRBJ2-2	ASSVGLGTGELF
TRBV2	TRBJ2-3	ASTPTLGLAGGDTQY
TRBV7-9	TRBJ1-2	ASSRGQGSDGYT
TRBV28	TRBJ1-5	ASRQGSQPQH
TRBV5-1	TRBJ2-1	ASMPLAGAGGNEQF
TRBV2	TRBJ2-7	ASRTTGVWEQY
TRBV5-1	TRBJ2-3	ASSLGTSGISTQY
TRBV7-3	TRBJ2-1	ASSLIGGVYNEQF
TRBV7-9	TRBJ2-2	ASSLGASPGELF
TRBV28	TRBJ2-7	ASFGGLSPYEQY